This T cell receptor (beta chain) was sequenced during a study of blood T cell repertoires in COVID-19. This clone was seen only once. The data were produced by immunoSEQ multiplex PCR, yet TCRdb's version contains in-frame clones alone and is incomplete. This table has under 20,000 clones, over 85% appearing once. The origin of this receptor is a woman in her forties or fifties with active COVID-19. The sample comprised peripheral blood.

For the CDR3, the DNA is TGCAGCGTTGTACGAGGCGGGGAGGCCAAAAACATTCAGTACTTC. It codes for CSVVRGGEAKNIQYF. J is TRBJ2-4 and V is TRBV29-1; tentatively, D is TRBD2 (6 bases). CDR3 length: 15 residues. V lost 4 bases and J 1 base, leaving 14 bases between the germline ends. In germline, CDR1 is SQVTM, CDR2 ANQGSEA.